These T cell receptor beta chains were read from a single sample in a study of beta chain features in type 1 diabetes. Clones were sequenced by immunoSEQ multiplex PCR, and TCRdb holds only the in-frame ones, with some missing. The sample records 300,000 to 350,000 clones, approximately 8% being singletons. What was sequenced was central memory CD4+ T cells from blood. All receptors derive from a woman aged 18-29 years in good health. The CDR3 runs from the conserved cysteine through the conserved F or W. Each record gives: CDR3 DNA, CDR3 protein, J gene, D gene, V gene, clone size. The D gene is left open where the match is weak. Clone size appears in some rows only: once, few, many, or a class for an expanded clone.

DNA: TGTGCCAGCACGTTCGCGGAAAGCTCCTACGAGCAGTACTTC; CDR3: CASTFAESSYEQYF; J: TRBJ2-7; D: NA; V: TRBV2; size: few
DNA: TGCGCCAGCAGCCCAGGACAGGGAGTCGGAGAGACCCAGTACTTC; CDR3: CASSPGQGVGETQYF; J: TRBJ2-5; D: TRBD1; V: TRBV5-1; size: few
DNA: TGTGCCAGCAGTGTAGTGGGGCCCCGCACAGATACGCAGTATTTT; CDR3: CASSVVGPRTDTQYF; J: TRBJ2-3; D: NA; V: TRBV6-1; size: NA
DNA: TGTGCCAGCAGCTTAGCGGGAGGAAGCTACGAGCAGTACTTC; CDR3: CASSLAGGSYEQYF; J: TRBJ2-7; D: TRBD2; V: TRBV11-2; size: NA
DNA: TGCGCCAGCAGCCGGGGACAGGGCAACTCTGGGGCCAACGTCCTGACTTTC; CDR3: CASSRGQGNSGANVLTF; J: TRBJ2-6; D: TRBD1; V: TRBV5-1; size: few
DNA: TGTGCCAGCAAAGAGGAGGGGTATGGCTACACCTTC; CDR3: CASKEEGYGYTF; J: TRBJ1-2; D: NA; V: TRBV6-6; size: few
DNA: TGTGCCAGCAAGAGAGACAGGAACACTGAAGCTTTCTTT; CDR3: CASKRDRNTEAFF; J: TRBJ1-1; D: NA; V: TRBV2; size: few
DNA: TGTGCCAGCAGACTAGGACAGTCTGATGGCTACACCTTC; CDR3: CASRLGQSDGYTF; J: TRBJ1-2; D: NA; V: TRBV28; size: few
DNA: TGCGCCAGCAGCACGACCAGGACAGGGGGGAATGAGCAGTTCTTC; CDR3: CASSTTRTGGNEQFF; J: TRBJ2-1; D: TRBD1; V: TRBV5-1; size: many
DNA: TGCGCCAGCAGCTTGGTACTAGCGGAGGGCAATGAGCAGTTCTTC; CDR3: CASSLVLAEGNEQFF; J: TRBJ2-1; D: TRBD2; V: TRBV5-1; size: NA
DNA: TGTGCCAGCAGCCAAGATCCCCAAGAGACCCAGTACTTC; CDR3: CASSQDPQETQYF; J: TRBJ2-5; D: NA; V: TRBV4-2; size: few
DNA: TGTGCCAGCAGCGGAAGACAGGGAAACAATGAGCAGTTCTTC; CDR3: CASSGRQGNNEQFF; J: TRBJ2-1; D: TRBD1; V: TRBV7-8; size: many
DNA: TGTGCCAGCAGCTTTGTCGAAAGGAACACTGAAGCTTTCTTT; CDR3: CASSFVERNTEAFF; J: TRBJ1-1; D: NA; V: TRBV5-6; size: NA
DNA: TGTGCCAGCAGTGGAGCGGGGGGTAACCAAGAGACCCAGTACTTC; CDR3: CASSGAGGNQETQYF; J: TRBJ2-5; D: TRBD2; V: TRBV28; size: few
DNA: TGTGCCAGCAGCTTAGACAACTCCTACGAGCAGTACTTC; CDR3: CASSLDNSYEQYF; J: TRBJ2-7; D: NA; V: TRBV11-2; size: NA
DNA: TGTGCCAGCACGACAGGGAGAGGCTACACCTTC; CDR3: CASTTGRGYTF; J: TRBJ1-2; D: TRBD1; V: TRBV7-9; size: NA
DNA: TGTGCCAGCAGCCATCGGGTCTTAGTTGCAGGATCCGAAGCTTTCTTT; CDR3: CASSHRVLVAGSEAFF; J: TRBJ1-1; D: NA; V: TRBV4-2; size: NA
DNA: TGCGCCAGCAGCACCACGCGGGCAGCAGATACGCAGTATTTT; CDR3: CASSTTRAADTQYF; J: TRBJ2-3; D: NA; V: TRBV5-1; size: few
DNA: TGTGCCAGCAGTGAATTGGGGGGTGAGGCGGGAAACATTCAGTACTTC; CDR3: CASSELGGEAGNIQYF; J: TRBJ2-4; D: NA; V: TRBV2; size: few
DNA: TGTGCCAGCAGCTTCCTAGCGGGAGACTACAATGAGCAGTTCTTC; CDR3: CASSFLAGDYNEQFF; J: TRBJ2-1; D: TRBD2; V: TRBV5-4; size: NA
DNA: TGTGCCAGCAGTTCGGTGGGACCCACCGGGGAGCTGTTTTTT; CDR3: CASSSVGPTGELFF; J: TRBJ2-2; D: NA; V: TRBV6-1; size: NA
DNA: TGCGCCAGCAGCCCGGCGTCAGGGGACCAAGAGACCCAGTACTTC; CDR3: CASSPASGDQETQYF; J: TRBJ2-5; D: NA; V: TRBV5-1; size: few
DNA: TGTGCCAGCAGCTTAGTAACAGGGGGATCAGATACGCAGTATTTT; CDR3: CASSLVTGGSDTQYF; J: TRBJ2-3; D: TRBD1; V: TRBV7-9; size: NA
DNA: TGTGCCAGCAGCTTAATTAGCGGGAGTGTCGATACGCAGTATTTT; CDR3: CASSLISGSVDTQYF; J: TRBJ2-3; D: TRBD2; V: TRBV7-2; size: few
DNA: TGTGCCAGCAGCCTAGGGCCACGGGACAGGGGTATCTACGAGCAGTACTTC; CDR3: CASSLGPRDRGIYEQYF; J: TRBJ2-7; D: TRBD1; V: TRBV7-2; size: NA
DNA: TGTGCCACCTCTCAGGTGGTCGGCTACGAGCAGTACTTC; CDR3: CATSQVVGYEQYF; J: TRBJ2-7; D: NA; V: TRBV6-1; size: NA
DNA: TGTGCCATCAGTGACCAGGGGGGACAGGGGTACGAGCAGTACTTC; CDR3: CAISDQGGQGYEQYF; J: TRBJ2-7; D: TRBD1; V: TRBV10-3; size: few
DNA: TGTGCCAGCAGCTTAGGCTATAACACAGATACGCAGTATTTT; CDR3: CASSLGYNTDTQYF; J: TRBJ2-3; D: NA; V: TRBV7-9; size: many
DNA: TGTGCCAGCAGGGGGTGGCGGCCTAGCACAGATACGCAGTATTTT; CDR3: CASRGWRPSTDTQYF; J: TRBJ2-3; D: NA; V: TRBV28; size: NA
DNA: TGTGCCAGCAGCCTTCGAAGGGGGACGGGAGTTTATAGTCAGTTCTTC; CDR3: CASSLRRGTGVYSQFF; J: TRBJ2-1; D: NA; V: TRBV4-2; size: NA
DNA: TGTGCCAGCAGCCACGTAAGAGCTTTCTTT; CDR3: CASSHVRAFF; J: TRBJ1-1; D: NA; V: TRBV6-6; size: few
DNA: TGTGCCAGCAGCCGGACAGGAAACACTGAAGCTTTCTTT; CDR3: CASSRTGNTEAFF; J: TRBJ1-1; D: TRBD1; V: TRBV7-2; size: many
DNA: TGCGCCAGCAGCCCGGGATACGGTGTTAACTATGGCTACACCTTC; CDR3: CASSPGYGVNYGYTF; J: TRBJ1-2; D: NA; V: TRBV5-1; size: NA
DNA: TGTGCCAGCAGTCGGACTAGTAGCACAGATACGCAGTATTTT; CDR3: CASSRTSSTDTQYF; J: TRBJ2-3; D: TRBD2; V: TRBV28; size: NA
DNA: TGTGCCAGCAGTGTAGACAGGGGGGTGTCTGGGGCCAACGTCCTGACTTTC; CDR3: CASSVDRGVSGANVLTF; J: TRBJ2-6; D: TRBD1; V: TRBV6-1; size: NA
DNA: TGTGCCAGTAACTCGAACAGGTTGAATCAGCCCCAGCATTTT; CDR3: CASNSNRLNQPQHF; J: TRBJ1-5; D: NA; V: TRBV19; size: few
DNA: TGTGCCAGCAGCGTAGCAGGGACTAGCGGTTACAATGAGCAGTTCTTC; CDR3: CASSVAGTSGYNEQFF; J: TRBJ2-1; D: TRBD2; V: TRBV9; size: few
DNA: TGTGCCAGCAGCTTAACCCCACAGGGGGCGAGCTATGAGCAGTTCTTC; CDR3: CASSLTPQGASYEQFF; J: TRBJ2-1; D: TRBD1; V: TRBV7-9; size: few
DNA: TGTGCCAGCAGTCTTCCCGGGCATGAAGCTTTCTTT; CDR3: CASSLPGHEAFF; J: TRBJ1-1; D: NA; V: TRBV28; size: NA
DNA: TGTGCCAGCAGCCCCCCCGGGGGGACTATCAATGCCTTC; CDR3: CASSPPGGTINAF; J: TRBJ2-7; D: TRBD2; V: TRBV7-9; size: few
DNA: TGTGCCAGCAGCCGGACTAGCGGACTACCCTACGAGCAGTACTTC; CDR3: CASSRTSGLPYEQYF; J: TRBJ2-7; D: TRBD2; V: TRBV7-9; size: NA
DNA: TGCAGCGTTGCCCGGGCTAGCGGGCAAGAGACCCAGTACTTC; CDR3: CSVARASGQETQYF; J: TRBJ2-5; D: TRBD2; V: TRBV29-1; size: NA
DNA: TGCAGCGTGAATAGGGGCCACCAAGAGACCCAGTACTTC; CDR3: CSVNRGHQETQYF; J: TRBJ2-5; D: NA; V: TRBV29-1; size: few
DNA: TGCGCCAGCAGCTTGCAGGGTTACGAGCAGTACTTC; CDR3: CASSLQGYEQYF; J: TRBJ2-7; D: NA; V: TRBV5-1; size: NA
DNA: TGTGCCAGCAGGCCTGGCGACAGACCCTTGAACACTGAAGCTTTCTTT; CDR3: CASRPGDRPLNTEAFF; J: TRBJ1-1; D: NA; V: TRBV7-2; size: NA
DNA: TGTGCCAGCTCAGCGGCTACCAATCAGCCCCAGCATTTT; CDR3: CASSAATNQPQHF; J: TRBJ1-5; D: NA; V: TRBV18; size: few
DNA: TGTGCCAGCAGGGGCAGGATTAGCTCCTACAATGAGCAGTTCTTC; CDR3: CASRGRISSYNEQFF; J: TRBJ2-1; D: NA; V: TRBV28; size: few
DNA: TGTGCCAGCAGCTTAGCCCCTAGCACAGATACGCAGTATTTT; CDR3: CASSLAPSTDTQYF; J: TRBJ2-3; D: NA; V: TRBV7-2; size: many
DNA: TGTGCCAGCAGTCCCAGGACTCTGCCTCGGTCCGTATATACGCAGTATTTT; CDR3: CASSPRTLPRSVYTQYF; J: TRBJ2-3; D: NA; V: TRBV27; size: NA
DNA: TGTGCCAGCAGCGCACAGGGACATGGCTACACCTTC; CDR3: CASSAQGHGYTF; J: TRBJ1-2; D: NA; V: TRBV14; size: few
DNA: TGCGCCAGCAGCTTGGAGGGGGCGATGAACACTGAAGCTTTCTTT; CDR3: CASSLEGAMNTEAFF; J: TRBJ1-1; D: TRBD1; V: TRBV5-1; size: few
DNA: TGTGCCAGCAGCTTAGCGCTCACAGGGGGCGCTTTGGTGTACGAGCAGTACTTC; CDR3: CASSLALTGGALVYEQYF; J: TRBJ2-7; D: TRBD1; V: TRBV11-1; size: few
DNA: TGTGCCAGTAGTCCGCGGACTAGAGTTGAGCAGTTCTTC; CDR3: CASSPRTRVEQFF; J: TRBJ2-1; D: TRBD2; V: TRBV19; size: few